These 32 T cell receptor beta chains were sequenced from one sample in a study of blood T cells in healthy people across ages. Next came a second PCR, run for about 7 to 12 cycles, which used a sample-barcoded 5' primer along with a J-beta primer mix. One entry per CDR3 protein, called by TCRdb with MiXCR from the 5' RACE reads. Seen here are 790,000 or so distinct CDR3 sequences, roughly three fifths observed once, and the top ten hold around a quarter. Input material: blood. The source of these receptors is a man between 40 and 49 years old in good health.

This chain links TRBV11-2 with TRBJ2-1; 12 bases fit TRBD1. CDR3 length: 17 amino acids. Germline V gene lookup returns CDR1 SGHAT and CDR2 FQNNGV. V lost 1 base to trimming and J lost 9 bases; unmatched junction nucleotides: 10. Written as DNA, the CDR3 is TGTGCCAGCAGCTTAGTAGGGGGACAGGGGGCGACAGCTGAGCAGTTCTTC. This gives the protein CASSLVGGQGATAEQFF.

The genes are TRBV20-1 and TRBJ2-1, with 9 positions matching TRBD2. Germline CDR1 and CDR2: DFQATT and SNEGSKA (reference sequence). After removal of 1 base from V and 4 bases from J, the junction contained 8 bases not matched to a gene. The CDR3 sequence is 16 residues long. CDR3 protein: CSARAVAGAYYNEQFF. Written as DNA, the CDR3 is TGCAGTGCTAGAGCAGTAGCGGGAGCATATTACAATGAGCAGTTCTTC.

This chain uses TRBV27 with TRBJ2-3, with D tentatively TRBD1 (5 bases). Germline V gene data show CDR1 as MNHEY and CDR2 as SMNVEV (reference sequence). Trimming cost V 4 bases and J 4 bases, with 15 bases left between them. This CDR3 is 15 amino acids long. CDR3 in amino acids: CASSWTTSAPDTQYF. The DNA for the CDR3 is TGTGCCAGCAGTTGGACAACAAGTGCACCAGATACGCAGTATTTT.

This chain connects TRBV2 to TRBJ1-6; D not certain. V was trimmed by 6 bases and J by 2 bases, leaving 11 bases between them. CDR1 is SNHLY and CDR2 is FYNNEI in the germline V gene. The CDR3 is 15 amino acids. CDR3 sequence reads: CASSHTDPYNSPLHF. CDR3 sequence (DNA): TGTGCCAGCAGCCACACCGACCCCTATAATTCACCCCTCCACTTT.

This clonotype was recorded only once. The V and J genes are TRBV27 and TRBJ2-2, with D hard to call. V was shortened by 5 bases and J by 0 bases, with 10 bases between the two germline ends. CDR3 length equals 15 residues. The germline CDR1 and CDR2 sequences are MNHEY and SMNVEV (reference sequence). CDR3 amino acids: CASSRQLSNTGELFF. CDR3 in DNA: TGTGCCAGCAGTCGACAACTTTCGAACACCGGGGAGCTGTTTTTT.

This clonotype appeared a few times. The genes are TRBV7-9 and TRBJ2-1, with D possibly being TRBD2 (5 bases). CDR3 length: 14 amino acids. Trimming cost V 5 bases and J 9 bases, with 17 bases left between them. Germline V gives CDR1 SEHNR, CDR2 FQNEAQ (reference sequence). CDR3 residues: CASSLGLVYGEQFF. As DNA, the CDR3 is TGTGCCAGCAGCCTCGGACTTGTCTACGGTGAGCAGTTCTTC.

This sequence joins TRBV6-2 or TRBV6-3 and TRBJ2-3; the match to TRBD2 covers 7 bases. The ends lost 6 bases at V and 9 bases at J; junction bases unmatched: 18. The CDR3 totals 16 residues. Germline loops: CDR1 MNHEY, CDR2 SVGEGT. The CDR3 coding sequence is TGTGCCAGCAGAACGATAAGGAGCGGGACCGGGGGGACGCAGTATTTT. Translating it yields CASRTIRSGTGGTQYF.

This clonotype was counted a few times. The genes are TRBV7-2 and TRBJ2-7; D is perhaps TRBD2 (5 bases). This CDR3 is 14 amino acids long. The ends were cut back, 5 bases at V and 7 bases at J, with 18 bases in the middle. In germline, CDR1 is SGHTA, CDR2 FQGNSA. The CDR3 DNA follows: TGTGCCAGCAGCGGGGTAACGGGATTAGGGGAGCAGTACTTC. This codes for CASSGVTGLGEQYF.

As DNA, the CDR3 is TGTGCCAGCAGCCCGGGGCTGAGCGGAAGGGAGCAGTTCTTC. Protein: CASSPGLSGREQFF. The chain employs TRBV7-2 and TRBJ2-1; the D gene could be TRBD1 or TRBD2 (5 bases each). Germline CDR1 is SGHTA and CDR2 is FQGNSA. The CDR3 covers 14 residues. V was shortened by 5 bases and J by 10 bases, with 18 bases between the two germline ends. The full variable domain, in which reference TRBV7-2 and TRBJ2-1 provide the parts outside the CDR3, is GAGVSQSPSNKVTEKGKDVELRCDPISGHTALYWYRQSLGQGLEFLIYFQGNSAPDKSGLPSDRFSAERTGGSVSTLTIQRTQQEDSAVYLCASSPGLSGREQFFGPGTRLTVL.

This clonotype occurred a few times. This chain links TRBV29-1 with TRBJ2-1; TRBD1 agrees at 10 bases. Germline CDR1 and CDR2: SQVTM and ANQGSEA. The CDR3 has 13 residues. J was trimmed by 9 bases and V by 7 bases; bases with no gene match: 9. CDR3 amino acids: CSAGGGQGSEQFF. The CDR3, as DNA: TGCAGCGCCGGGGGGGGACAGGGGAGTGAGCAGTTCTTC.

This clonotype was counted a few times. The chain employs TRBV4-2 and TRBJ1-2, with no clear D. CDR1 and CDR2 from the germline V gene are LGHNA and YNFKEQ. V lost 7 bases to trimming and J lost 0 bases, with 18 bases between them. The CDR3 totals 16 residues. CDR3 coding DNA: TGTGCCAGCACCACGAGTACTTCTTATTCTAACTATGGCTACACCTTC. Its protein is CASTTSTSYSNYGYTF.

The V call is TRBV27, the J call TRBJ2-5; TRBD2 matches at 10 bases. Germline CDR1 reads MNHEY; CDR2 reads SMNVEV (reference sequence). V shed 5 bases and J 12 bases; nucleotides not matched to a gene: 3. This CDR3 has 11 amino acids. The CDR3 DNA reads TGTGCCAGCAGTCTAGCGGGAGTGAAGTACTTC. As protein: CASSLAGVKYF.

The chain is built from TRBV7-6 and TRBJ1-6; D gene uncertain. Germline loops: CDR1 SGHVS, CDR2 FNYEAQ. The germline V and J ends were trimmed by 1 base and 7 bases, with 8 bases remaining between them. CDR3 size: 14 residues. In DNA, the CDR3 is TGTGCCAGCAGCTTAGATCCGGCGAATTCACCCCTCCACTTT. This sequence encodes CASSLDPANSPLHF.

J is TRBJ1-6 and V is TRBV6-5; no firm D call. CDR1 MNHEY and CDR2 SVGAGI come from the germline V gene. This CDR3 spans 18 amino acids. V lost 3 bases to trimming and J lost 5 bases, with 20 bases between them. CDR3 sequence reads: CASSYILAIPFNNSPLHF. DNA of the CDR3: TGTGCCAGCAGTTATATCTTGGCTATCCCCTTTAATAATTCACCCCTCCACTTT.

The V and J genes are TRBV7-9 and TRBJ2-5; D is ambiguous. CDR3 size: 12 residues. Germline-derived CDR1 and CDR2 are SEHNR and FQNEAQ (reference sequence). Trimming took 7 bases from V and 1 from J, leaving 7 bases between them. The CDR3 loop is CASTRTQETQYF. CDR3 in DNA: TGTGCCAGCACCCGCACCCAAGAGACCCAGTACTTC.

The sample holds many counts of this clonotype. The CDR3 nucleotides read TGTGCCACCCGGGACCCAAGCTCTAGCGGGAGTTGGCATGAGCAGTTCTTC. This encodes CATRDPSSSGSWHEQFF. V gene TRBV27 combines with J gene TRBJ2-1, with TRBD2 matching over 10 bases. V dropped 10 bases and J dropped 8; count of bases not matched to a gene: 20. This CDR3 is 17 amino acids long. Germline values: CDR1 MNHEY, CDR2 SMNVEV (reference sequence).

V is TRBV29-1 and J is TRBJ2-5, with D possibly TRBD1 on 5 matching bases. The V end was cut by 7 bases, the J end by 1 base, with 10 bases between. The CDR3 is 12 residues long. Germline assignment: CDR1 SQVTM and CDR2 ANQGSEA. CDR3 sequence reads: CSARQSQETQYF. CDR3 DNA: TGCAGCGCCCGACAGAGCCAAGAGACCCAGTACTTC.

Written as DNA, the CDR3 is TGTGCCAGCAGACTAGCGGGAGCTACAGATACGCAGTATTTT. Encoded protein: CASRLAGATDTQYF. The chain joins TRBV6-1 to TRBJ2-3; 11 nucleotides line up with TRBD2. Germline CDR1 MNHNS, CDR2 SASEGT. The CDR3 extends over 14 amino acids. Germline trimming cut 6 bases from V and 3 bases from J; bases unmatched to any gene: 2.

This clonotype was picked up a small number of times. This chain joins TRBV12-3 or TRBV12-4 and TRBJ2-5; TRBD1 agrees at 8 bases. This CDR3 is built from 15 residues. Losses at the gene ends were 3 bases for V and 4 bases for J; bases not matched to a gene: 7. CDR3 region: CASSFDRGLRETQYF. The CDR3 region has the DNA TGTGCCAGCAGTTTCGACAGGGGACTTCGAGAGACCCAGTACTTC.

V and J are TRBV27 and TRBJ2-7, with D unresolved. Looked up from germline, CDR1 is MNHEY and CDR2 is SMNVEV (reference sequence). CDR3 length: 16 residues. With 5 bases removed from V and 0 bases from J, the gap between germline ends came to 17 bases. DNA for the CDR3: TGTGCCAGCAGTCTAGGTTCGGCAGGATTCTCCTACGAGCAGTACTTC. Amino acid sequence: CASSLGSAGFSYEQYF.

This clonotype has a handful of counts. The V and J genes are TRBV12-3 or TRBV12-4 and TRBJ1-2; TRBD1 is a possible D gene (5 bases). The CDR3 totals 15 residues. The V end was cut by 5 bases, the J end by 4 bases, with 17 bases between. CDR3 residues: CASSGISDRVYGYTF. The CDR3 region has the DNA TGTGCCAGCAGTGGTATTTCCGACAGAGTCTATGGCTACACCTTC.

V gene TRBV20-1 combines with J gene TRBJ1-5, with 7 bases identical to TRBD1. Germline values: CDR1 DFQATT, CDR2 SNEGSKA (reference sequence). The CDR3 totals 17 residues. J gave up 2 bases and V 0 bases, and 10 bases lay outside the gene matches. In nucleotides, the CDR3 is TGCAGTGCTAGAGATGGGGTCAGGGGGTACGGCAATCAGCCCCAGCATTTT. This encodes CSARDGVRGYGNQPQHF.

DNA for the CDR3: TGTGCCAGCAGTCGATCACAGGGGGCCGCGGAGACCCAGTACTTC. This translates into CASSRSQGAAETQYF. The chain couples TRBV12-3 or TRBV12-4 to TRBJ2-7; 9 positions agree with TRBD1. Gene TRBJ2-5 matches the end of the DNA better, so the J call may be wrong. The CDR3 spans 15 residues.

The chain couples TRBV7-2 to TRBJ1-6; 7 positions agree with TRBD1. The ends lost 4 bases at V and 10 bases at J; junction bases unmatched: 7. Germline loops: CDR1 SGHTA, CDR2 FQGNSA. This CDR3 is 14 amino acids long. CDR3 nucleotides: TGTGCCAGCAGCTGGGGACAGTTCAGCTCACCCCTCCACTTT. This translates into CASSWGQFSSPLHF.

The genes are TRBV5-1 and TRBJ2-1, with 10 bases lining up with TRBD2. J was trimmed by 6 bases and V by 4 bases; bases with no gene match: 4. Germline V CDR1 and CDR2: SGHRS, YFSETQ. This CDR3 comprises 14 residues. DNA for the CDR3: TGCGCCAGCAGCCCTAGCGGGAGTGGCAATGAGCAGTTCTTC. Protein: CASSPSGSGNEQFF.

The V gene is TRBV27, the J gene TRBJ2-5; tentative D call: TRBD1 (6 bases). The DNA end favors TRBJ2-7, so the J call may be wrong. CDR3 length equals 15 residues. In germline, CDR1 is MNHEY, CDR2 SMNVEV (reference sequence). CDR3 in amino acids: CASSETGTLPYEQYF. For the CDR3, the DNA is TGTGCCAGCAGTGAAACCGGGACACTTCCCTACGAGCAGTACTTC.

The chain couples TRBV5-1 to TRBJ2-1; 11 nucleotides align to TRBD2. The CDR3 loop spans 16 amino acids. Germline V gene lookup returns CDR1 SGHRS and CDR2 YFSETQ. J lost 6 bases, V lost 4 bases, and 9 bases had no gene match. The CDR3 sequence is CASSPPLAGGLNEQFF. The CDR3 nucleotides read TGCGCCAGCAGCCCCCCTCTAGCGGGAGGACTCAATGAGCAGTTCTTC.

V and J are TRBV7-2 and TRBJ1-5; 9 bases are shared with TRBD1. With 5 bases clipped from V and 4 bases from J, the junction kept 6 bases outside the gene matches. The germline gives CDR1 SGHTA, CDR2 FQGNSA. The CDR3 is made up of 15 amino acids. The CDR3 coding sequence is TGTGCCAGCAGCCAAGGGGACAGGGCAAATCAGCCCCAGCATTTT. It translates to CASSQGDRANQPQHF.

CDR3 nucleotide sequence: TGCAGTGCTAGAGATATTGGCAGGGCTAGTTCACCCCTCCACTTT. It specifies CSARDIGRASSPLHF. This chain links TRBV20-1 with TRBJ1-6; perhaps TRBD1 as D (5 bases). The V and J ends lost 0 bases and 9 bases respectively, with 15 bases between them. Per the germline V gene, CDR1 is DFQATT and CDR2 is SNEGSKA (reference sequence). This CDR3 is built from 15 residues.

This clonotype was counted a few times. This chain uses TRBV9 with TRBJ2-3; D gene ambiguous. The CDR3 consists of 12 residues. V lost 5 bases, J lost 7 bases, and 11 bases lay in between. In germline, CDR1 is SGDLS, CDR2 YYNGEE. CDR3 in DNA: TGTGCCAGCAGTGGAGTACTGAATACGCAGTATTTT. Its protein is CASSGVLNTQYF.

The CDR3 here is CASSLYPGFSQFF. The CDR3 DNA reads as TGTGCCAGCAGCCTCTACCCGGGCTTCTCTCAGTTCTTC. The rearrangement joins TRBV2 to TRBJ2-1; D remains ambiguous. This CDR3 has 13 residues. V lost 6 bases to trimming and J lost 13 bases, with 19 bases between them. CDR1 SNHLY and CDR2 FYNNEI come from the germline V gene.

The rearrangement joins TRBV9 to TRBJ1-2; D ambiguous. Trimming stripped 3 bases from V and 0 bases from J, with 9 bases between. CDR1 and CDR2 from the germline V gene are SGDLS and YYNGEE. CDR3 size: 14 residues. Here the CDR3 DNA reads TGTGCCAGCAGCGCGGGAATAACTAACTATGGCTACACCTTC. It specifies CASSAGITNYGYTF.